This T cell receptor beta chain was profiled in a study of T cell responses to AZD1222 COVID-19 vaccine. The assay was immunoSEQ multiplex PCR, and TCRdb's table has in-frame clones only and misses some. This table holds about 80,000 clones, roughly 85% found once. Here the sequenced sample was peripheral blood, taken 28 days after the second AZD1222 dose. This clonotype was sampled from an adult who received the AZD1222 COVID-19 vaccine.

Here the CDR3 reads CASSARTYEQYF. CDR3 DNA: TGTGCCAGCAGTGCCAGAACCTACGAGCAGTACTTC. The chain recombines TRBV2 with TRBJ2-7; D call uncertain. V lost 4 bases, J lost 2 bases, and 6 bases lay in between. The CDR3 runs to 12 residues. Germline V CDR1 and CDR2: SNHLY, FYNNEI. The full variable domain, rest sourced from reference TRBV2 and TRBJ2-7, is EPEVTQTPSHQVTQMGQEVILRCVPISNHLYFYWYRQILGQKVEFLVSFYNNEISEKSEIFDDQFSVERPDGSNFTLKIRSTKLEDSAMYFCASSARTYEQYFGPGTRLTVT.